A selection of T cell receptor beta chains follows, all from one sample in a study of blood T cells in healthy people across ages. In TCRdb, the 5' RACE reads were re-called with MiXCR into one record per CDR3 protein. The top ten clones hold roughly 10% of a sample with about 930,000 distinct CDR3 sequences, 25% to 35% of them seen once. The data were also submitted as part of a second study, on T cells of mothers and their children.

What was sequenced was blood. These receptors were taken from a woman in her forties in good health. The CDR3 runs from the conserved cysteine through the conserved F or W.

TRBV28	CASNPRDRGHEQYF
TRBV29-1	CSVADRGGETQYF
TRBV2	CASSEIGDPRDSKNIQYF
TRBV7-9	CASSLVSGYENTEAFF
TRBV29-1	CSVEEWDRTPDTQYF
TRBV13	CASSLLGSTGGTYEQYF
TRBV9	CASSVFEEEGPSTDTQYF
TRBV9	CASSPLKLAHTGELFF
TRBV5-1	CASALGLRTDTQYF
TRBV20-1	CSAISGGSSGNTIYF
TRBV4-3	CASSQDNAGIYGYTF
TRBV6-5	CASSYWVGTGSEKLFF
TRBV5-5	CASSPNERGYTF
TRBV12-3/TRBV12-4	CASSDSPAGGENQPQHF
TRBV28	CASSLPIRGVGAFF
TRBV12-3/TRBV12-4	CASSLTQGSQPQHF
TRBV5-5	CASSFHQGLNEQYF
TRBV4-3	CASSQVQGATNEKLFF
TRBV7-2	CASSLPGTAEAFF
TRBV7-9	CASSLADTGGYEQYF
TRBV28	CASSRDRVKEAFF
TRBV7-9	CASSGPPDTQYF
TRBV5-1	CASSPTGTGDYNEQFF
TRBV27	CASSLREGANHYGYTF
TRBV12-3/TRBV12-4	CASSRRQGVEGYTF
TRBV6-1	CACSTRTAADQPQHF
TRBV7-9	CASSLAQTGLTDTQYF
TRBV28	CASSPGDRVTNEKLFF
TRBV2	CASRVFLGNTEAFF
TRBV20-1	CSASNWGLASSSYEQYF
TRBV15	CATSRGQDRGTQYF
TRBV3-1	CASSQRLAGIYEQYF
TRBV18	CASSPPARDYEQYF
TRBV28	CASREPRTGGMNTEAFF
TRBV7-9	CASSPGYNEQYF
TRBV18	CASSPPKKAEAFF
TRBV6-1	CASSVIATSSYNEQFF
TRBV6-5	CASSYSTSTYTGELFF
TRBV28	CASSFRLRETQYF